The 22 T cell receptor beta chains listed next were all sequenced from one sample in a study of blood T cell repertoires in COVID-19. TCRdb keeps only in-frame clones here, not all; method: immunoSEQ multiplex PCR. The sample yields more than 80,000 clones, 70% to 90% seen once. The source material was peripheral blood. Source of these receptors: an elderly man with acute or convalescent COVID-19.

This clone was counted a single time. This rearrangement joins TRBV5-1 to TRBJ2-1; 7 bases line up with TRBD1. The CDR3 is made up of 16 amino acids. The trim removed 2 bases at V and 9 bases at J, leaving 14 bases unmatched. Germline V gene data show CDR1 as SGHRS and CDR2 as YFSETQ. Here the CDR3 DNA reads TGCGCCAGCAGCTTACAGACGCATTTACAGGGGTCTGAGCAGTTCTTC. It is translated as CASSLQTHLQGSEQFF.

The chain links TRBV5-1 to TRBJ2-2; 7 positions agree with TRBD2. V lost 0 bases and J lost 2; bases outside the gene matches: 4. Germline V lookup: CDR1 SGHRS, CDR2 YFSETQ. This CDR3 is 16 amino acids long. CDR3 protein: CASSLGPSGNTGELFF. In nucleotides, the CDR3 is TGCGCCAGCAGCTTGGGTCCTAGCGGAAACACCGGGGAGCTGTTTTTT.

The rearrangement joins TRBV3-1 (or the pseudogene TRBV3-2) to TRBJ2-7, with a possible D match to TRBD1 (6 bases). Trimming removed 4 bases at V and 7 bases at J, with 17 bases between. The CDR3 is 14 amino acids. The germline V gene encodes CDR1 LGHDT and CDR2 YNNKEL (reference sequence). The CDR3 DNA reads TGTGCCAGCAGCCCAGACAGGCCGCGCCTTGAGCAGTACTTC. This encodes CASSPDRPRLEQYF.

This chain joins TRBV19 and TRBJ1-5; D unclear. Germline V gives CDR1 LNHDA, CDR2 SQIVND (reference sequence). Between the trimmed V and J ends, which lost 3 bases and 3 bases, there was a span of 9 bases. CDR3 length equals 14 residues. This CDR3 reads CASSIGSVNQPQHF. For the CDR3, the DNA is TGTGCCAGTAGTATTGGCTCTGTCAATCAGCCCCAGCATTTT.

This chain connects TRBV12-3 or TRBV12-4 to TRBJ1-4; D uncertain. Trimming stripped 5 bases from V and 8 bases from J, with 12 bases between. The CDR3 is 13 amino acids. CDR3 amino acids: CASSRDPGEKLFF. The CDR3 DNA is TGTGCCAGCAGTCGTGATCCGGGGGAAAAACTGTTTTTT.

The chain joins TRBV12-1 to TRBJ1-2; the tabulated D call, TRBD1, remains unverified against the DNA. TRBV12-1 constitutes a pseudogene. The CDR3 runs 15 residues. The CDR3 DNA reads TGTGCCAGCAGCGGTTTGGCGCAGGGGGGCTATGGCTACACCTTC. Translated: CASSGLAQGGYGYTF.

This clone was detected once. The chain employs TRBV5-6 and TRBJ2-1; tentatively, D is TRBD2 (6 bases). V lost 5 bases to trimming and J lost 5 bases, with 11 bases between them. The CDR3 spans 13 residues. Germline V lookup: CDR1 SGHDT, CDR2 YYEEEE. The DNA for the CDR3 is TGTGCCAGCAGACCTCTAGCGCACAATGAGCAGTTCTTC. As protein: CASRPLAHNEQFF. The full variable domain, with the rest looked up from reference TRBV5-6 and TRBJ2-1, is DAGVTQSPTHLIKTRGQQVTLRCSPKSGHDTVSWYQQALGQGPQFIFQYYEEEERQRGNFPDRFSGHQFPNYSSELNVNALLLGDSALYLCASRPLAHNEQFFGPGTRLTVL.

This sequence joins TRBV19 and TRBJ2-7, with TRBD1 as a possible D gene (6 bases). In germline, CDR1 is LNHDA, CDR2 SQIVND (reference sequence). Trimming took 4 bases from V and 3 from J, leaving 16 bases between them. The CDR3 is 15 residues long. CDR3 in DNA: TGTGCCAGTAGTAGAGGAAACAGGGATGTCTACGAGCAGTACTTC. It specifies CASSRGNRDVYEQYF.

Only a few counts were recorded for this clone. V usage is TRBV27 and J usage is TRBJ1-5, with D maybe TRBD1 (5 bases). The V end lost 5 bases, the J end lost 0 bases, and 14 bases lay between the germline ends. This CDR3 is 16 amino acids long. Germline V CDR1 and CDR2: MNHEY, SMNVEV (reference sequence). The CDR3 DNA reads as TGTGCCAGCAGTCTAACAGGATATCATAGCAATCAGCCCCAGCATTTT. Translated, it gives CASSLTGYHSNQPQHF.

This CDR3 is CASSLFGSSGRASSYNEQFF. The CDR3 coding sequence is TGTGCCAGCAGTTTATTTGGGTCTAGCGGGAGGGCCAGCTCCTACAATGAGCAGTTCTTC. This rearrangement joins TRBV27 to TRBJ2-1; TRBD2 matches at 12 bases. The germline V gene encodes CDR1 MNHEY and CDR2 SMNVEV (reference sequence). The CDR3 is 20 residues long. With 1 base clipped from V and 0 bases from J, the junction kept 10 bases outside the gene matches.

The gene calls are TRBV3-1 (or the pseudogene TRBV3-2) and TRBJ1-3, with D unresolved. CDR1 LGHDT and CDR2 YNNKEL come from the germline V gene (reference sequence). V was pared by 8 bases and J by 4 bases, with 6 bases between. The CDR3 length is 11 residues. CDR3 DNA sequence: TGTGCCAGCTCTCAGGGAAACACCATATATTTT. Translating it yields CASSQGNTIYF.

The chain joins TRBV5-1 to TRBJ1-4, with D unresolved. Trimming took off 8 bases at V and 4 bases at J, with 12 bases between the two ends. Germline lookup yields CDR1 SGHRS and CDR2 YFSETQ. This CDR3 region has 13 residues. The CDR3 loop reads CASSRGDNEKLFF. CDR3 DNA: TGCGCCAGTTCACGGGGTGATAATGAAAAACTGTTTTTT. The entire variable domain, with the rest obtained from reference TRBV5-1 and TRBJ1-4, is as follows: KAGVTQTPRYLIKTRGQQVTLSCSPISGHRSVSWYQQTPGQGLQFLFEYFSETQRNKGNFPGRFSGRQFSNSRSEMNVSTLELGDSALYLCASSRGDNEKLFFGSGTQLSVL.

The chain combines TRBV6-5 with TRBJ2-2; 9 bases are a match to TRBD1. Unmatched junction bases numbered 4, after V lost 6 bases and J lost 5 bases. The V gene's germline CDR1 is MNHEY and CDR2 SVGAGI. CDR3 size: 14 residues. The CDR3 reads CASSLGQGTGELFF. In DNA, the CDR3 is TGTGCCAGCAGCCTGGGACAGGGAACCGGGGAGCTGTTTTTT.

The chain joins TRBV5-4 to TRBJ1-2; TRBD1 might be the D (6 bases). CDR3 length: 13 amino acids. Germline V lookup: CDR1 SGHNT, CDR2 YYREEE (reference sequence). Trimming took off 0 bases at V and 8 bases at J, with 11 bases between the two ends. CDR3 DNA: TGTGCCAGCAGCTTGGGGACAGTGGGAGGCTACACCTTC. The encoded protein is CASSLGTVGGYTF.

This rearrangement joins TRBV7-2 to TRBJ2-7, with 10 bases fitting TRBD2. This CDR3 spans 17 amino acids. Germline V lookup: CDR1 SGHTA, CDR2 FQGNSA. J lost 7 bases, V lost 4 bases, and 16 bases had no gene match. The CDR3: CASSSGSGRAAAGEQYF. As DNA, the CDR3 is TGTGCCAGCAGCTCAGGGAGCGGGAGGGCCGCTGCGGGAGAGCAGTACTTC.

J is TRBJ2-2 and V is TRBV5-4, with D uncertain. Germline CDR1 reads SGHNT; CDR2 reads YYREEE (reference sequence). Trimming stripped 0 bases from V and 3 bases from J, with 9 bases between. The CDR3 has 15 amino acids. The CDR3 spells CASSLELGYTGELFF. As DNA, the CDR3 is TGTGCCAGCAGCTTGGAGCTAGGCTACACCGGGGAGCTGTTTTTT.

J is TRBJ2-2 and V is TRBV3-1 (or the pseudogene TRBV3-2); D gene ambiguous. The germline V gene encodes CDR1 LGHDT and CDR2 YNNKEL (reference sequence). This CDR3 is built from 14 residues. Trimming cost V 1 base and J 3 bases, with 6 bases left between them. CDR3 sequence reads: CASSQGAYTGELFF. The CDR3 DNA sequence: TGTGCCAGCAGCCAAGGGGCCTACACCGGGGAGCTGTTTTTT.

V is TRBV7-3 and J is TRBJ2-7, with 11 bases identical to TRBD1. From germline, CDR1 is SGHTA and CDR2 FQGTGA. The CDR3 is made up of 15 amino acids. V lost 4 bases and J lost 2; bases outside the gene matches: 4. CDR3 DNA sequence: TGTGCCAGCAGCTCCGGACAGGGGGCGACCTACGAGCAGTACTTC. As protein: CASSSGQGATYEQYF.

The V gene is TRBV6-6, the J gene TRBJ1-2, with 11 bases identical to TRBD1. V lost 5 bases and J lost 4; bases outside the gene matches: 6. The CDR3 runs 15 residues. Germline-derived CDR1 and CDR2 are MNHNY and SVGAGI (reference sequence). CDR3 loop: CASSRPGTGGYGYTF. The CDR3 nucleotides are TGTGCCAGCAGTCGTCCCGGGACAGGGGGCTATGGCTACACCTTC.

The chain combines TRBV6-2 or TRBV6-3 with TRBJ2-7, with a tentative D call TRBD1 (5 bases). CDR3 length: 14 residues. Germline V CDR1 and CDR2: MNHEY, SVGEGT. V was clipped by 2 bases and J by 2 bases, with 10 bases between them. CDR3 nucleotides: TGTGCCAGCAGTTACGACAGTGTAACCTACGAGCAGTACTTC. Its protein is CASSYDSVTYEQYF.

CDR3 bases: TGTGCCAGCAGCTTGACAGGGAAGGTCTACGAGCAGTACTTC. It specifies CASSLTGKVYEQYF. The V call is TRBV5-8, the J call TRBJ2-7; tentatively, D is TRBD1 (6 bases). Germline assignment: CDR1 SGHTS and CDR2 YDEGEE. V was trimmed by 1 base and J by 3 bases, leaving 11 bases between them. The CDR3 has 14 amino acids.

The chain joins TRBV7-9 to TRBJ2-5, with 10 bases aligning to TRBD1. The CDR3 has 17 residues. Germline CDR1 reads SEHNR; CDR2 reads FQNEAQ (reference sequence). V was pared by 0 bases and J by 2 bases, with 6 bases of the junction left unmatched. The CDR3 loop reads CASSLASGTGVQETQYF. Here the CDR3 DNA reads TGTGCCAGCAGCTTAGCCTCCGGGACAGGGGTACAAGAGACCCAGTACTTC.